This paragraph covers one T cell receptor beta chain sequence. Per germline, CDR1 DFQATT and CDR2 SNEGSKA (reference sequence). The ends were cut back, 3 bases at V and 5 bases at J, with 13 bases in the middle. The CDR3 extends over 13 amino acids. Produced via immunoSEQ multiplex PCR; TCRdb's table is partial and in-frame only. Of 95,000 to 130,000 clones in the sample, roughly 93% were seen once. These data are taken from a study of control samples from healthy donors and cancer patients. The chain employs TRBV20-1 and TRBJ1-2, with D tentatively TRBD1 (5 bases). The sequenced sample consisted of blood. This clonotype originated in a man aged 30 to 45 in good health. In DNA, the CDR3 is TGCAGTGCTAGTCTGGGGGTTCGGTATGGCTACACCTTC. It is translated as CSASLGVRYGYTF.